This TCR beta chain stems from a study of beta chain features in type 1 diabetes. In the study overall: Examination covered around 110 million sorted cells spanning all samples. Study outcomes and limitations: There was no resolution here of whether HLA type influences TCRB rearrangement. Possibly, sequencing cDNA over-represented cells that had high TCR expression levels.

In regard to this clone: Its matching antigen is unknown.

The CDR3 has 11 residues. The germline V gene encodes CDR1 DFQATT and CDR2 SNEGSKA (reference sequence). Trimming took off 5 bases at V and 7 bases at J, with 9 bases between the two ends. Expressed TCRB transcripts were sequenced after all isolated RNA was converted to cDNA. Mean read depth for naive, central memory and regulatory T cell samples was approximately 3.57 million reads. The protocol was immunoSEQ multiplex PCR, while the TCRdb copy is restricted to in-frame clones and leaves out a portion. The data contain almost 250,000 clones, 14% of them singletons. Sequenced material: naive CD4+ T cells from blood. The J gene is TRBJ2-1, the V gene TRBV20-1; D is possibly TRBD1 (6 bases). This sequence originates from a woman aged 40 to 50 in good health. DNA for the CDR3: TGCAGTGCTTTAAGGGGGAATGAGCAGTTCTTC. This encodes CSALRGNEQFF.